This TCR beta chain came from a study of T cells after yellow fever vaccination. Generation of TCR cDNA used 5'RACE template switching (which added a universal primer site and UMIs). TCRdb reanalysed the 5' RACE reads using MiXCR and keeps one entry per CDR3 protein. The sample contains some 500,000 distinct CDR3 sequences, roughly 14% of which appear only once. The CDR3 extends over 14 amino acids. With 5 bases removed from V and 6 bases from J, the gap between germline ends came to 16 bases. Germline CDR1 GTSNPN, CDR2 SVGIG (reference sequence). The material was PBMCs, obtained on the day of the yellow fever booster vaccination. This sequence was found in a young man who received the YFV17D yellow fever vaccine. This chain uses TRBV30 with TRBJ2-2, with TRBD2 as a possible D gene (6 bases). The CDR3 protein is CAWAPFGGAGELFF. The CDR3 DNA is TGTGCCTGGGCCCCGTTTGGAGGGGCCGGGGAGCTGTTTTTT.